These 27 T cell receptor beta chains originate from one sample sequenced in a study of shared clonotypes between healthy human individuals. Data came from immunoSEQ multiplex PCR; TCRdb stores just in-frame clones and leaves some out. The repertoire holds some 2,000,000 clones, with about 95% as singletons. Positive CCR7 selection of CD45RO-negative cells yielded the naive CD8 cells, and terminally differentiated effector memory CD45RA+ cells were excluded. Source material: naive CD8+ T cells sorted from blood. These receptors were taken from a man aged 18 to 30 in good health.

The rearrangement uses TRBV7-9 and TRBJ2-4; a possible D gene is TRBD2 (5 bases). V was trimmed by 2 bases and J by 0 bases, leaving 8 bases between them. This CDR3 has 15 residues. The V gene's germline CDR1 is SEHNR and CDR2 FQNEAQ (reference sequence). The CDR3 DNA is TGTGCCAGCAGCTTAAGTGGAGGAGCCAAAAACATTCAGTACTTC. Translated: CASSLSGGAKNIQYF.

Comment on this clone: Distinct nucleotide sequences in the sample also encode this CDR3. The genes are TRBV30 and TRBJ2-5, with 7 positions matching TRBD1. Germline assignment: CDR1 GTSNPN and CDR2 SVGIG (reference sequence). Trimming removed 5 bases from V and 2 bases from J; junction bases left unmatched: 2. This CDR3 has 12 amino acids. This CDR3 is CAWEQGQETQYF. CDR3 in DNA: TGTGCCTGGGAACAGGGGCAAGAGACCCAGTACTTC.

Here the CDR3 reads CASSLYSGGEETQYF. The CDR3 DNA sequence: TGTGCCAGCAGCTTATATAGCGGGGGGGAAGAGACCCAGTACTTC. The chain joins TRBV11-3 to TRBJ2-5; TRBD2 agrees at 11 bases. The junction had 2 bases not matched to a gene; V was cut back by 2 bases and J by 3 bases. CDR3 length: 15 amino acids. Germline loops: CDR1 SGHNT, CDR2 YENEEA. The variable domain in full, with the rest retrieved from reference TRBV11-3 and TRBJ2-5, is EAGVVQSPRYKIIEKKQPVAFWCNPISGHNTLYWYLQNLGQGPELLIRYENEEAVDDSQLPKDRFSAERLKGVDSTLKIQPAELGDSAVYLCASSLYSGGEETQYFGPGTRLLVL.

The V gene is TRBV13, the J gene TRBJ2-1; 9 positions agree with TRBD1. CDR1 PRHDT and CDR2 FYEKMQ come from the germline V gene (reference sequence). Losses at the gene ends were 1 base for V and 8 bases for J; bases not matched to a gene: 9. This CDR3 has 16 residues. The CDR3 is CASSLAVRDRDDEQFF. Written as DNA, the CDR3 is TGTGCCAGCAGCTTAGCCGTTAGGGACAGGGACGATGAGCAGTTCTTC.

The V call is TRBV27, the J call TRBJ1-2; 8 bases are shared with TRBD1. V gave up 1 base and J gave up 2 bases; unmatched junction bases: 15. The germline CDR1 and CDR2 sequences are MNHEY and SMNVEV (reference sequence). This CDR3 spans 19 amino acids. The CDR3 DNA reads as TGTGCCAGCAGTTTATACCCCGGACAGGGTTTTGGGCAGAACTATGGCTACACCTTC. The encoded protein is CASSLYPGQGFGQNYGYTF.

The V call is TRBV7-9, the J call TRBJ1-5; 9 nucleotides agree with TRBD1. This CDR3 contains 16 residues. The germline CDR1 and CDR2 sequences are SEHNR and FQNEAQ (reference sequence). The junction had 1 base not matched to a gene; V was cut back by 1 base and J by 0 bases. As DNA, the CDR3 is TGTGCCAGCAGCTTAGGGACAGGGGATAGCAATCAGCCCCAGCATTTT. Protein product: CASSLGTGDSNQPQHF.

The chain uses TRBV7-6 and TRBJ2-5; 8 nucleotides line up with TRBD2. Germline CDR1 SGHVS, CDR2 FNYEAQ. V lost 5 bases to trimming and J lost 2 bases; unmatched junction nucleotides: 13. This CDR3 comprises 17 residues. The CDR3 coding sequence is TGTGCCAGCAGCCCCGGTATGGCGGGGGGTCTTCAAGAGACCCAGTACTTC. Its protein product is CASSPGMAGGLQETQYF.

The rearrangement uses TRBV25-1 and TRBJ1-4, with 12 bases matching TRBD1. V trimming: 3 bases; J trimming: 4 bases; junction bases outside the gene matches: 6. The CDR3 contains 17 residues. Per the germline V gene, CDR1 is MGHDK and CDR2 is SYGVNS. Written as DNA, the CDR3 is TGTGCCAGCAGTGACCCGGGACAGGGGGCTTATAATGAAAAACTGTTTTTT. Protein product: CASSDPGQGAYNEKLFF. The entire variable domain, with the rest obtained from reference TRBV25-1 and TRBJ1-4, is as follows: EADIYQTPRYLVIGTGKKITLECSQTMGHDKMYWYQQDPGMELHLIHYSYGVNSTEKGDLSSESTVSRIRTEHFPLTLESARPSHTSQYLCASSDPGQGAYNEKLFFGSGTQLSVL.

V usage is TRBV4-1 and J usage is TRBJ2-7; D uncertain. The CDR3 has 14 residues. CDR1 is MGHRA, CDR2 YSYEKL, per germline. The V end lost 4 bases, the J end lost 4 bases, and 14 bases lay between the germline ends. The CDR3 region is CASSLGRVSYEQYF. CDR3 sequence (DNA): TGCGCCAGCAGCCTCGGTAGGGTCTCGTACGAGCAGTACTTC.

The chain has TRBV4-3 and TRBJ2-1; 7 bases match TRBD2. The CDR3 is 17 residues long. Germline CDR1 is LGHNA and CDR2 is YSLEER. J gave up 3 bases and V 0 bases, and 8 bases lay outside the gene matches. CDR3 in DNA: TGCGCCAGCAGCCAAGATCACCTAGCGGAGTTCTACAATGAGCAGTTCTTC. It specifies CASSQDHLAEFYNEQFF.

V gene TRBV28 combines with J gene TRBJ2-1; D possibly matches TRBD1 or TRBD2 (5 bases each). The CDR3 loop spans 15 amino acids. The V and J ends lost 2 bases and 8 bases respectively, with 16 bases between them. CDR1 and CDR2 (germline): MDHEN, SYDVKM. CDR3 residues: CASSLRGPHGDEQFF. DNA of the CDR3: TGTGCCAGCAGTTTAAGGGGACCCCACGGGGATGAGCAGTTCTTC.

This chain uses TRBV7-9 with TRBJ1-2, with 10 bases fitting TRBD1. The germline CDR1 and CDR2 sequences are SEHNR and FQNEAQ (reference sequence). J lost 4 bases, V lost 5 bases, and 10 bases had no gene match. The CDR3 is 16 amino acids. The CDR3 DNA is TGTGCCAGCAGCACCACGGACAGGGGGATCGTCTATGGCTACACCTTC. It yields the protein CASSTTDRGIVYGYTF.

V and J are TRBV5-4 and TRBJ1-5; D is unclear. The CDR3 consists of 13 residues. V lost 2 bases and J 2 bases, leaving 5 bases between the germline ends. Germline CDR1 reads SGHNT; CDR2 reads YYREEE (reference sequence). The CDR3 nucleotides are TGTGCCAGCAGCTTCGACGGCAATCAGCCCCAGCATTTT. Translating it yields CASSFDGNQPQHF.

This chain uses TRBV7-9 with TRBJ1-3, with D possibly TRBD1 on 6 matching bases. The germline V gene encodes CDR1 SEHNR and CDR2 FQNEAQ (reference sequence). The CDR3 is 14 residues long. V shed 1 base and J shed 3 bases, with 7 bases lying between them. This CDR3 reads CASSLEGGGNTIYF. DNA for the CDR3: TGTGCCAGCAGCTTAGAAGGGGGTGGAAACACCATATATTTT. The full variable domain, its missing parts supplied by reference TRBV7-9 and TRBJ1-3, is DTGVSQNPRHKITKRGQNVTFRCDPISEHNRLYWYRQTLGQGPEFLTYFQNEAQLEKSRLLSDRFSAERPKGSFSTLEIQRTEQGDSAMYLCASSLEGGGNTIYFGEGSWLTVV.

The V and J genes are TRBV5-6 and TRBJ1-2, with unresolved D. Deletions cut 1 base from V and 10 bases from J, with 14 bases between. The CDR3 length is 13 residues. CDR1 is SGHDT, CDR2 YYEEEE, per germline. The CDR3, as DNA: TGTGCCAGCAGCTTGTCACACGAGCCGTACTACACCTTC. This encodes CASSLSHEPYYTF.

The chain carries TRBV7-2 and TRBJ1-4; D is perhaps TRBD1 (6 bases). Germline CDR1 reads SGHTA; CDR2 reads FQGNSA. The CDR3 is 15 residues long. The V and J ends lost 4 bases and 8 bases respectively, with 17 bases between them. The CDR3 nucleotides read TGTGCCAGCAGCTCCCCACAGGGCGTAGAGGAAAAACTGTTTTTT. Protein: CASSSPQGVEEKLFF.

The rearrangement uses TRBV30 and TRBJ2-5; weak D call: TRBD2 (6 bases). Germline CDR1 reads GTSNPN; CDR2 reads SVGIG (reference sequence). The CDR3 length is 15 residues. V gave up 0 bases and J gave up 1 base, with 12 bases separating them. The CDR3: CAWSVVGGVQETQYF. The DNA for the CDR3 is TGTGCCTGGAGTGTAGTCGGGGGAGTCCAAGAGACCCAGTACTTC.

The chain carries TRBV11-3 and TRBJ2-7, with 7 bases that match TRBD1. The J segment lost 2 bases and the V segment lost 4 bases, leaving 11 bases of the junction unmatched. The CDR3 spans 16 residues. The germline V gene encodes CDR1 SGHNT and CDR2 YENEEA. The CDR3 bases are TGTGCCAGCAGCTACCCGGAGACAGGGATGACCTACGAGCAGTACTTC. It specifies CASSYPETGMTYEQYF.

This chain joins TRBV5-1 and TRBJ1-2, with 8 bases lining up with TRBD1. Trimming took 5 bases from V and 3 from J; bases not matched to a gene: 6. The CDR3 runs to 14 residues. CDR1 SGHRS and CDR2 YFSETQ come from the germline V gene. CDR3: CASSYGQGDYGYTF. DNA of the CDR3: TGCGCCAGCAGTTACGGACAGGGAGACTATGGCTACACCTTC.

The V call is TRBV11-2, the J call TRBJ2-7; 9 positions agree with TRBD2. In germline, CDR1 is SGHAT, CDR2 FQNNGV. CDR3 length equals 15 residues. Trimming took 5 bases from V and 3 from J; bases not matched to a gene: 8. The CDR3 loop is CASSVSGGLSYEQYF. The CDR3 DNA is TGTGCCAGCAGCGTTAGCGGGGGCTTGAGCTACGAGCAGTACTTC.

The V gene is TRBV12-5, the J gene TRBJ1-6; 9 nucleotides align to TRBD1. J lost 10 bases, V lost 4 bases, and 5 bases had no gene match. This CDR3 spans 14 amino acids. Per the germline V gene, CDR1 is LGHNT and CDR2 is FRNRAP. Here the CDR3 reads CASGSGQGGSPLHF. The CDR3 DNA reads as TGTGCTAGTGGTTCGGGACAGGGCGGCTCACCCCTCCACTTT. The entire variable domain, with the rest obtained from reference TRBV12-5 and TRBJ1-6, is as follows: DARVTQTPRHKVTEMGQEVTMRCQPILGHNTVFWYRQTMMQGLELLAYFRNRAPLDDSGMPKDRFSAEMPDATLATLKIQPSEPRDSAVYFCASGSGQGGSPLHFGNGTRLTVT.

This chain links TRBV9 with TRBJ2-7; TRBD2 matches at 7 bases. CDR1 and CDR2 from the germline V gene are SGDLS and YYNGEE. The CDR3 is 15 residues long. The V segment lost 0 bases and the J segment 2 bases; nucleotides outside the gene matches: 5. The CDR3 region is CASSVDGGGTYEQYF. The CDR3, as DNA: TGTGCCAGCAGCGTAGACGGCGGGGGAACCTACGAGCAGTACTTC.

The V gene is TRBV6-4, the J gene TRBJ2-7; D gene unclear. The CDR3 covers 13 residues. CDR1 is MRHNA, CDR2 SNTAGT, per germline. V lost 2 bases to trimming and J lost 4 bases, with 9 bases between them. CDR3 loop: CASSDDGTYEQYF. As DNA, the CDR3 is TGTGCCAGCAGTGACGATGGAACGTACGAGCAGTACTTC.

About this clone: The same CDR3 arises from other DNA sequences in this sample as well. CDR3 region: CASSLGTEAFF. The CDR3 nucleotides read TGTGCCAGCAGCTTAGGCACTGAAGCTTTCTTT. The V and J genes are TRBV11-2 and TRBJ1-1; D remains unclear. The V gene's germline CDR1 is SGHAT and CDR2 FQNNGV. The CDR3 is 11 amino acids. V shed 1 base and J shed 4 bases, with 1 base lying between them. Drawing the rest from reference TRBV11-2 and TRBJ1-1, the complete variable domain is EAGVAQSPRYKIIEKRQSVAFWCNPISGHATLYWYQQILGQGPKLLIQFQNNGVVDDSQLPKDRFSAERLKGVDSTLKIQPAKLEDSAVYLCASSLGTEAFFGQGTRLTVV.

The gene calls are TRBV27 and TRBJ2-3; the D is unclear. Germline lookup yields CDR1 MNHEY and CDR2 SMNVEV (reference sequence). V was shortened by 4 bases and J by 3 bases, with 14 bases between the two germline ends. This CDR3 comprises 15 residues. The CDR3, as DNA: TGTGCCAGCAGTTCCTATACCCTCGGGACAGATACGCAGTATTTT. Translated, it gives CASSSYTLGTDTQYF.

The J gene is TRBJ2-7, the V gene TRBV2; 8 positions match TRBD2. This CDR3 has 13 amino acids. CDR1 and CDR2 (germline): SNHLY, FYNNEI. V gave up 7 bases and J gave up 0 bases; unmatched junction bases: 2. DNA of the CDR3: TGTGCCAGCACGGGGACTAGCTCCTACGAGCAGTACTTC. It is translated as CASTGTSSYEQYF.

The chain couples TRBV4-3 to TRBJ2-7, with a tentative D call TRBD2 (5 bases). Germline CDR1 is LGHNA and CDR2 is YSLEER. The CDR3 is 17 amino acids. The V gene lost 3 bases and the J gene lost 0 bases, with 18 bases spanning the gap. Written as DNA, the CDR3 is TGCGCCAGCAGCCACCTCTTTGATCAGCGGAGCTCCTACGAGCAGTACTTC. Amino acid sequence: CASSHLFDQRSSYEQYF.